This T cell receptor beta chain was retrieved from a study of blood T cell repertoires in COVID-19. Study information: Whether acute or convalescent, the COVID-19 samples came from the United States, Italy and Spain. PBMCs, B-cell-depleted T cells, or T cells were the source of the cDNA or gDNA that made up the material.

Everyone who took part was about 18 to 89 years old, and they came from about two dozen US areas. Original processing methods: How many nucleated cells were present was estimated from reference gene primer amplification. The assay was immunoSEQ multiplex PCR, and TCRdb's table has in-frame clones only and misses some. V and J calls and clone size are as listed in that table; D and trimming were resolved from the DNA. The data hold about 480,000 clones, with roughly 90% observed a single time. Sequenced sample: PBMCs or T cells enriched from blood (not recorded which). This receptor was obtained from a middle-aged woman who had recovered from COVID-19.

CDR3 loop: CASTPGVAATNEKLFF. DNA for the CDR3: TGCGCCAGCACCCCGGGGGTGGCAGCAACTAATGAAAAACTGTTTTTT. The chain couples TRBV4-1 to TRBJ1-4, with TRBD1 as a possible D gene (5 bases). Germline lookup yields CDR1 MGHRA and CDR2 YSYEKL. V gave up 7 bases and J gave up 0 bases, with 15 bases separating them. The CDR3 runs to 16 residues.